This T cell receptor (beta chain) was found in a study of shared clonotypes between healthy human individuals. Broader study findings: Enrolling few donors narrowed the genetic and exposure-history diversity that was represented. It was expected that sequencing depth would affect clonotype sharing among donors.

Looked up from germline, CDR1 is MNHEY and CDR2 is SVGAGI. This CDR3 region has 15 residues. V dropped 6 bases and J dropped 5; count of bases not matched to a gene: 9. The data were produced by immunoSEQ multiplex PCR, yet TCRdb's version contains in-frame clones alone and is incomplete. The sample shows around 990,000 clones, 60% to 80% of them seen only once. Comments on this clone: Antigen unknown.

Specimen: memory CD4+ T cells from PBMCs. Subset of the sample: CD45RA-negative fraction. This chain joins TRBV6-5 and TRBJ1-5; TRBD1 matches 8 bases. The clonotype originates from a man younger than 35 in good health. Some clones in this sample may be carry-over from other donors' samples. As DNA, the CDR3 is TGTGCCAGCAGCTCAGACAGGGGCGGCCATCAGCCCCAGCATTTT. Translated, it gives CASSSDRGGHQPQHF.